One and the same sample provided the 22 T cell receptor beta chains below, sequenced in a study of blood T cell repertoires in COVID-19. Data came from immunoSEQ multiplex PCR; TCRdb stores just in-frame clones and leaves some out. The sample has roughly 200,000 clones, roughly 76% seen once. The material sequenced was peripheral blood. These receptors were collected from a woman in her 40s with COVID-19, enrolled during active disease.

J is TRBJ2-7 and V is TRBV19; 11 bases line up with TRBD2. The length of the CDR3 is 15 residues. Germline values: CDR1 LNHDA, CDR2 SQIVND (reference sequence). V was clipped by 1 base and J by 5 bases; unmatched bases: 4. The DNA for the CDR3 is TGTGCCAGTAGTATAGTACTAGCGGGAGTGAACGAGCAGTACTTC. It specifies CASSIVLAGVNEQYF.

V is TRBV27 and J is TRBJ2-1; the match to TRBD2 covers 9 bases. The germline V gene has CDR1 MNHEY and CDR2 SMNVEV (reference sequence). The CDR3 extends over 16 amino acids. V lost 5 bases to trimming and J lost 0 bases; unmatched junction nucleotides: 5. The CDR3 region is CASSQLAGHSYNEQFF. CDR3 coding DNA: TGTGCCAGCAGTCAACTAGCGGGCCACTCCTACAATGAGCAGTTCTTC.

This chain connects TRBV29-1 to TRBJ2-1, with TRBD1 identical over 8 bases. Unmatched junction bases numbered 4, after V lost 7 bases and J lost 8 bases. Germline loops: CDR1 SQVTM, CDR2 ANQGSEA. CDR3 length: 11 amino acids. CDR3 amino acids: CSADRGHEQFF. CDR3 coding DNA: TGCAGCGCAGACAGGGGCCATGAGCAGTTCTTC.

The chain carries TRBV6-2 or TRBV6-3 and TRBJ2-2; D not certain. Trimming pared 6 bases from V and 1 base from J, leaving 9 bases between. CDR1 and CDR2 from the germline V gene are MNHEY and SVGEGT. The CDR3 totals 14 residues. CDR3 loop: CASSRNGNTGELFF. The CDR3, as DNA: TGTGCCAGCAGCCGAAACGGGAACACCGGGGAGCTGTTTTTT.

The chain links TRBV7-2 to TRBJ2-2, with 10 bases identical to TRBD2. The V gene end was trimmed by 0 bases and the J gene end by 4 bases; junction bases not matched to a gene: 5. This CDR3 is built from 17 residues. The germline V gene has CDR1 SGHTA and CDR2 FQGNSA. The CDR3 protein is CASSLASGGAGTGELFF. The CDR3 nucleotides read TGTGCCAGCAGCTTAGCAAGCGGGGGGGCCGGCACCGGGGAGCTGTTTTTT.

This clone was seen at least ten times. Its ends do not fully match the called genes, so a read error is possible. This chain connects TRBV6-1 to TRBJ2-7; either TRBD1 or TRBD2 may supply D (5 bases each). The CDR3 totals 15 residues. The germline gives CDR1 MNHNS, CDR2 SASEGT. The CDR3 nucleotides read TGTGCCAGCAGTAAAGCAGGGTCGGGAATAAGTGAGCAGTACTTC. This encodes CASSKAGSGISEQYF.

The genes are TRBV2 and TRBJ2-7; D is ambiguous. The CDR3 runs to 14 residues. The V end lost 7 bases, the J end lost 0 bases, and 13 bases lay between the germline ends. CDR1 SNHLY and CDR2 FYNNEI come from the germline V gene. DNA of the CDR3: TGTGCCAGCACCTCCGACTTGAGCTCCTACGAGCAGTACTTC. It specifies CASTSDLSSYEQYF.

This chain links TRBV3-1 (or the pseudogene TRBV3-2) with TRBJ1-1; TRBD1 agrees at 8 bases. The CDR3 is 13 amino acids. V lost 1 base and J lost 8; bases outside the gene matches: 3. Germline V CDR1 and CDR2: LGHDT, YNNKEL (reference sequence). The CDR3 DNA is TGTGCCAGCAGCCAAGGGACAGGGCGAGAAGCTTTCTTT. It codes for CASSQGTGREAFF.

The chain carries TRBV7-2 and TRBJ2-7; possibly TRBD2 for D (5 bases). Germline lookup yields CDR1 SGHTA and CDR2 FQGNSA. CDR3 length: 15 residues. V was clipped by 5 bases and J by 2 bases, with 16 bases between them. The chain's CDR3 is CASSKSGGKAYEQYF. The CDR3 bases are TGTGCCAGCAGCAAAAGCGGAGGAAAGGCCTACGAGCAGTACTTC.

The table lists this clone with many counts. This rearrangement joins TRBV6-5 to TRBJ2-2; D is undetermined. Germline V CDR1 and CDR2: MNHEY, SVGAGI. The CDR3 is 15 residues long. V was pared by 2 bases and J by 0 bases, with 7 bases between. In nucleotides, the CDR3 is TGTGCCAGCAGTTACCAGACATCGAACACCGGGGAGCTGTTTTTT. It yields the protein CASSYQTSNTGELFF.

V and J are TRBV2 and TRBJ2-3; TRBD2 is a possible D gene (6 bases). CDR1 SNHLY and CDR2 FYNNEI come from the germline V gene. V was trimmed by 6 bases and J by 0 bases, leaving 10 bases between them. The CDR3 spans 14 residues. The DNA of the CDR3 is TGTGCCAGCAGGGGCGGGACTAGCACAGATACGCAGTATTTT. It codes for CASRGGTSTDTQYF.

This chain uses TRBV11-2 with TRBJ2-3, with 10 bases identical to TRBD2. The CDR3 is 18 amino acids. J gave up 0 bases and V 5 bases, and 11 bases lay outside the gene matches. CDR1 and CDR2 (germline): SGHAT, FQNNGV. CDR3 in amino acids: CASSLTSGVKISTDTQYF. CDR3 sequence (DNA): TGTGCCAGCAGCCTCACTAGCGGGGTTAAGATAAGCACAGATACGCAGTATTTT.

This clone has more than one count but fewer than ten. The chain combines TRBV6-5 with TRBJ1-2; possible D gene TRBD1, 6 bases. The length of the CDR3 is 13 residues. The germline V gene has CDR1 MNHEY and CDR2 SVGAGI. Between the trimmed V and J ends, which lost 7 bases and 2 bases, there was a span of 11 bases. CDR3 region: CASTQGKNYGYTF. The CDR3 DNA reads TGTGCCAGCACCCAGGGGAAGAACTATGGCTACACCTTC.

The gene calls are TRBV15 and TRBJ2-2; TRBD2 is a possible D gene (5 bases). V dropped 5 bases and J dropped 6 bases, with 7 bases sitting between them. Germline loops: CDR1 LNHNV, CDR2 YYDKDF (reference sequence). This CDR3 has 12 amino acids. This CDR3 reads CATSVSAGELFF. As DNA, the CDR3 is TGTGCCACCAGCGTTAGCGCCGGGGAGCTGTTTTTT.

The chain is built from TRBV28 and TRBJ1-2; a weak D match, TRBD1 (5 bases). V was cut by 7 bases and J by 5 bases, with 26 bases left in between. Germline-derived CDR1 and CDR2 are MDHEN and SYDVKM. This CDR3 spans 17 amino acids. CDR3 DNA sequence: TGTGCCAGCACCCCTTCAGGTGGCGGGGCCGACGATTATGGCTACACCTTC. The encoded protein is CASTPSGGGADDYGYTF.

J is TRBJ1-6 and V is TRBV7-8; D is undetermined. The CDR3 has 13 residues. Germline V CDR1 and CDR2: SGHVS, FQNEAQ. Trimming stripped 1 base from V and 10 bases from J, with 8 bases between. The CDR3 sequence: CASSLGFGSPLHF. The CDR3, as DNA: TGTGCCAGCAGCTTAGGCTTCGGGTCACCCCTCCACTTT.

CDR3 sequence: CASSEGRVGGRTDTQYF. The CDR3 DNA sequence: TGTGCCAGCAGTGAAGGGAGAGTGGGAGGGCGGACAGATACGCAGTATTTT. This chain uses TRBV25-1 with TRBJ2-3, with 7 nucleotides matching TRBD2. Germline V gene sequence: CDR1 MGHDK, CDR2 SYGVNS. The CDR3 loop spans 17 amino acids. Trimming cost V 2 bases and J 3 bases; bases outside gene matches: 11.

In DNA, the CDR3 is TGTGCCAGCAGCTTAGGACAGACCTACGAGCAGTACGTC. Translating gives CASSLGQTYEQYV. The chain links TRBV11-2 to TRBJ2-7; TRBD1 is a possible D gene (5 bases). Germline CDR1 and CDR2: SGHAT and FQNNGV. CDR3 length: 13 amino acids. The V gene lost 1 base and the J gene lost 2 bases, with 6 bases spanning the gap.

The chain recombines TRBV27 with TRBJ2-1; the D gene is possibly TRBD1 (5 bases). The V end was cut by 5 bases, the J end by 7 bases, with 12 bases between. The CDR3 loop spans 13 amino acids. Germline CDR1 and CDR2: MNHEY and SMNVEV (reference sequence). DNA of the CDR3: TGTGCCAGCAGTAGCCAGGGATGGAATGAGCAGTTCTTC. It codes for CASSSQGWNEQFF.

The chain uses TRBV11-2 and TRBJ2-7, with D possibly TRBD1 on 6 matching bases. From germline, CDR1 is SGHAT and CDR2 FQNNGV. Trimming took off 5 bases at V and 3 bases at J, with 20 bases between the two ends. This CDR3 is built from 16 residues. The CDR3 DNA reads as TGTGCCAGCAGCCCAATTAAAAGACAGGAAGACTACGAGCAGTACTTC. Amino acids: CASSPIKRQEDYEQYF.

In this sample, this clone turned up once. This rearrangement joins TRBV27 to TRBJ1-2; TRBD1 might be the D (5 bases). V lost 5 bases, J lost 2 bases, and 15 bases lay in between. This CDR3 is built from 15 residues. In germline, CDR1 is MNHEY, CDR2 SMNVEV (reference sequence). The CDR3 sequence: CASSPGHAENYGYTF. The CDR3 nucleotides are TGTGCCAGCAGTCCCGGACATGCAGAGAACTATGGCTACACCTTC.

The rearrangement uses TRBV27 and TRBJ1-1; tentative D call: TRBD1 (6 bases). There are 14 residues in the CDR3. Germline V gene sequence: CDR1 MNHEY, CDR2 SMNVEV (reference sequence). The V end lost 6 bases, the J end lost 0 bases, and 11 bases lay between the germline ends. The CDR3 region has the DNA TGTGCCAGCAGGGCCAGGGGCATGAACACTGAAGCTTTCTTT. This encodes CASRARGMNTEAFF.